This TCR beta chain is from a study of T cell responses to AZD1222 COVID-19 vaccine. Study conclusions and caveats: Clonal diversity was possibly underestimated, and white British individuals and females predominated among donors. Compared with day 0, the breadth and depth of the Spike-specific TCR repertoire rose significantly after two doses of AZD1222.

Clones were read by immunoSEQ multiplex PCR, and TCRdb kept only the in-frame ones, dropping some. The sample yields more than 120,000 clones, approximately 86% seen once. The CDR3 contains 15 residues. V dropped 4 bases and J dropped 3; count of bases not matched to a gene: 7. CDR1 and CDR2 from the germline V gene are SGHRS and YFSETQ. Turning to this clone: Antigen specificity is unknown.

Sequences were derived from peripheral blood, sampled 28 days after the second AZD1222 dose. The chain carries TRBV5-1 and TRBJ2-1, with TRBD1 identical over 7 bases. This TCR was sampled from an adult who received the AZD1222 COVID-19 vaccine. The CDR3 is CASSRQQGFYNEQFF. CDR3 sequence (DNA): TGCGCCAGCAGCCGGCAACAGGGGTTCTACAATGAGCAGTTCTTC.